A selection of T cell receptor beta chains follows, all from one sample in a study of T cells in Graves' hyperthyroidism and ophthalmopathy. TCRdb fed the multiplex PCR reads into MiXCR, producing one record per CDR3 protein. Of roughly 550,000 distinct CDR3 sequences detected, 15% to 20% appear once; the ten largest clones hold less than 30%. Sequenced sample: blood. These receptors were collected from a woman under 40 with Graves' ophthalmopathy. The CDR3 runs from the conserved cysteine through the conserved F or W. The order of the fields is clone size, V gene, J gene, D gene, CDR3 protein, CDR3 DNA. A D gene is named only where the DNA matches it firmly. Where a row states a size, it is once, few, many or the class of an expanded clone; other rows omit it.

>.|TRBV7-9|TRBJ2-7|.
CASSELINEQYF
TGTGCCAGCAGCGAGTTGATCAACGAGCAGTACTTC
>few|TRBV28|TRBJ2-5|TRBD1
CASSARDSQYF
TGTGCCAGCAGTGCAAGGGACAGCCAGTACTTC
>.|TRBV7-9|TRBJ1-1|.
CASSLGVVGTEAFF
TGTGCCAGCAGCTTAGGTGTGGTGGGCACTGAAGCTTTCTTT
>many|TRBV6-2/TRBV6-3|TRBJ2-7|.
CASSSLPGTSYEQYF
TGTGCCAGCAGTTCCCTACCCGGGACATCCTACGAGCAGTACTTC
>many|TRBV4-3|TRBJ2-1|.
CASSQDQGYNEQFF
TGCGCCAGCAGCCAGGACCAGGGCTACAATGAGCAGTTCTTC
>many|TRBV7-3|TRBJ2-3|.
CASSLRGEGDTQYF
TGTGCCAGCAGCTTAAGGGGTGAAGGGGATACGCAGTATTTT
>.|TRBV10-1|TRBJ2-3|.
CASSTRASDTQYF
TGCGCCAGCAGCACGAGGGCCTCAGATACGCAGTATTTT
>few|TRBV18|TRBJ2-2|TRBD2
CASSPRTSGVANTGELFF
TGTGCCAGCTCACCAAGGACTAGCGGGGTTGCGAACACCGGGGAGCTGTTTTTT
>few|TRBV5-1|TRBJ1-6|TRBD1
CASSGGTGGLRNSPLHF
TGCGCCAGCAGCGGGGGGACAGGGGGCCTCAGGAATTCACCCCTCCACTTT
>many|TRBV20-1|TRBJ2-3|TRBD1
CSARDFGQGEDTQYF
TGCAGTGCTAGAGATTTCGGACAGGGGGAAGATACGCAGTATTTT
>.|TRBV4-2|TRBJ2-7|TRBD2
CASSQEPTSGSGYEQYF
TGTGCCAGCAGCCAAGAGCCCACTAGCGGGAGTGGGTACGAGCAGTACTTC
>few|TRBV9|TRBJ2-5|TRBD2
CASSAYAGTSGRAPHPGQGTQYF
TGTGCCAGCAGCGCTTACGCCGGGACTAGCGGGAGGGCTCCGCACCCCGGACAAGGGACCCAGTACTTC
>many|TRBV6-2/TRBV6-3|TRBJ2-7|TRBD2
CASSSSWGGYEQYF
TGTGCCAGCAGTTCCTCTTGGGGGGGCTACGAGCAGTACTTC
>few|TRBV28|TRBJ2-7|TRBD2
CASRKAGGGNEQYF
TGTGCCAGCAGAAAAGCGGGAGGAGGGAACGAGCAGTACTTC
>.|TRBV7-3|TRBJ1-1|.
CASSLNSRMSGAEAFF
TGTGCCAGCAGCTTAAATTCAAGAATGTCAGGGGCTGAAGCTTTCTTT
>many|TRBV30|TRBJ2-7|.
CAWSVYGGQRSYEQYF
TGTGCCTGGAGTGTATACGGGGGACAGCGCTCCTACGAGCAGTACTTC
>many|TRBV20-1|TRBJ2-6|TRBD1
CSASEGAGANVLTF
TGCAGTGCTAGTGAGGGGGCGGGGGCCAACGTCCTGACTTTC
>few|TRBV27|TRBJ2-3|TRBD2
CASSPPGLAGTTDTQYF
TGTGCCAGCAGTCCACCGGGACTAGCGGGAACAACAGATACGCAGTATTTT